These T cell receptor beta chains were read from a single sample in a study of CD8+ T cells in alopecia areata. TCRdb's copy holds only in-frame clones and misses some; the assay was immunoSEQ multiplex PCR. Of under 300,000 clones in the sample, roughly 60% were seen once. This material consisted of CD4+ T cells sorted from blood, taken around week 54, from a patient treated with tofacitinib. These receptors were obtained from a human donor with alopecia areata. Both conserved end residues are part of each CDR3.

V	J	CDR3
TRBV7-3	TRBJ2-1	CASSLGGSFYNEQFF
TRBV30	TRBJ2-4	CAWSVQGGDIQYF
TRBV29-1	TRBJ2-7	CSATRSYEQYF
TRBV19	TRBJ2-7	CASSSGGPYEQYF
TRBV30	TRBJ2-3	CAWRGQGFADTQYF
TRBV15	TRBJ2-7	CATSRDLAGGAYEQYF
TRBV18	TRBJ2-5	CASSHLERVPYQETQYF
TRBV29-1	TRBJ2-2	CSVRAGDNTGELFF
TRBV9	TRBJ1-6	CASSVTGSYNSPLHF
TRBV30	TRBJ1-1	CAWSVRVNTEAFF
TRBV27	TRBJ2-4	CASSHGGGQAKNIQYF
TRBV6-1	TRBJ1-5	CASSEWGGNQPQHF
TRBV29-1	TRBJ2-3	CSAAAGDTQYF
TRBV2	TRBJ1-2	CASSGATGLYGYTF
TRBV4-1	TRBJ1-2	CASSTQGTHYGYTF
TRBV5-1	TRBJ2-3	CASSLRGLASDTQYF
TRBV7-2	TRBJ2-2	CASSFLGAEASGELFF
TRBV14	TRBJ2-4	CASSQLGLAKNIQYF
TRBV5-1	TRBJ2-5	CASSFGQETQYF
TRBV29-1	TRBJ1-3	CSVETRGTGNTIYF
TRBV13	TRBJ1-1	CASSFGTVNTEAFF
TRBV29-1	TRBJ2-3	CSVEATGTTGQTQYF
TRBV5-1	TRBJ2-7	CASSQDSYEQYF
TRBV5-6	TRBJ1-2	CASTAGTGDYGYTF
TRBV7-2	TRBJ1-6	CASSLAAFGIQGSPLHF
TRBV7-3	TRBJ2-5	CASSPGSQETQYF
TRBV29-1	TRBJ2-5	CSVVTGVQETQYF
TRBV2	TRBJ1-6	CASNNNSPLHF
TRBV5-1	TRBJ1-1	CASSLDIGAFF
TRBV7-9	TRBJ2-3	CASSLVVAGKDTQYF
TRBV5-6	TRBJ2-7	CASSLPGRNYEQYF
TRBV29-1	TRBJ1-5	CSAWLGDSNQPQHF
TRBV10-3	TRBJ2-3	CAISESASTDTQYF
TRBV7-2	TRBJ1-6	CASSPPTMGSPLHF
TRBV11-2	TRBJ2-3	CASSLEGGGTDTQYF
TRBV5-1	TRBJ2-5	CASSLEPSRETQYF
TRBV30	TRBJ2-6	CAWSERSGANVLTF
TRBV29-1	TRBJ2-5	CSLAESAGETQYF
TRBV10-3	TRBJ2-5	CASAGQLQETQYF
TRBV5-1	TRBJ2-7	CASSWPGQGSMEQYF
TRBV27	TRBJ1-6	CASSFKGFTSSYNSPLHF
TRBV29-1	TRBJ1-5	CSVETGMGNQPQHF
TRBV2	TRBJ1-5	CASSEAGTVNQPQHF
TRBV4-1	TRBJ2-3	CASSQRSGGASTDTQYF